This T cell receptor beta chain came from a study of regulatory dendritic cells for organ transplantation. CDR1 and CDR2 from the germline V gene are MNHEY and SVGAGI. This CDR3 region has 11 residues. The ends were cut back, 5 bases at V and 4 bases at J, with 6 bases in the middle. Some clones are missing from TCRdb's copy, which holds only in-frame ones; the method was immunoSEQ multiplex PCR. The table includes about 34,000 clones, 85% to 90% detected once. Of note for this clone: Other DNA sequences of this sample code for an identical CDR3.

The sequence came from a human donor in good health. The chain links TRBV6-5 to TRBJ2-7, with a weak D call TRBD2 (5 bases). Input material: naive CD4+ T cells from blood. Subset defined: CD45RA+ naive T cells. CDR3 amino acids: CASSRGYEQYF. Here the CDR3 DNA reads TGTGCCAGCAGTCGAGGGTACGAGCAGTACTTC.